This T cell receptor (beta chain) was sequenced for a study of blood T cells in healthy people across ages. General study results and limits: Strongly correlated with naive T cell percentage was TCR beta diversity.

CDR3 length: 16 residues. V was clipped by 2 bases and J by 2 bases; unmatched bases: 6. Germline values: CDR1 LNHNV, CDR2 YYDKDF (reference sequence). Alongside a J-beta primer mix, a sample-barcoded 5' primer served in a second PCR lasting roughly 7 to 11 cycles. TCRdb itself ran the 5' RACE reads through MiXCR, one entry per CDR3 protein. In the table there are under 2,000,000 distinct CDR3 sequences, roughly 50% of which are singletons. Comment on this clonotype: The antigen remains undetermined.

The rearrangement joins TRBV15 to TRBJ2-4, with 7 nucleotides matching TRBD1. Sequencing used blood. The source is a woman in her forties in good health. The chain's CDR3 is CATSRSIQGSKNIQYF. The CDR3 DNA follows: TGTGCCACCAGCAGATCAATACAGGGGTCCAAAAACATTCAGTACTTC.